The 32 T cell receptor beta chains presented below share a single source sample, sequenced in a study of identical twins. In TCRdb, the 5' RACE reads were re-called with MiXCR into one record per CDR3 protein. The data contain 310,000 or so distinct CDR3 sequences, about 8.1% of them singletons. The same data also went into a second study, on yellow fever vaccine responses in identical twins.

The sequenced sample was memory (CD45RO+) T cells sorted from blood. The source of these receptors is a young woman in good health.

This clonotype showed up many times. This chain uses TRBV28 with TRBJ2-7; D gene ambiguous. CDR1 and CDR2 from the germline V gene are MDHEN and SYDVKM. Trimming removed 2 bases at V and 4 bases at J, with 12 bases between. CDR3 length equals 14 residues. DNA of the CDR3: TGTGCCAGCAGTTTAGTGGGCACGCAATACGAGCAGTACTTC. Translation gives CASSLVGTQYEQYF.

Ten or more counts support this clonotype. This chain connects TRBV5-1 to TRBJ2-7; unclear D gene. The germline gives CDR1 SGHRS, CDR2 YFSETQ. Trimming pared 2 bases from V and 1 base from J, leaving 16 bases between. This CDR3 spans 16 amino acids. The CDR3 DNA follows: TGCGCCAGCAGCTTCAATGGCGTTACGGCTTCCTACGAGCAGTACTTC. Translation gives CASSFNGVTASYEQYF.

This clonotype was observed a few times. The J gene is TRBJ2-3, the V gene TRBV13; 7 nucleotides line up with TRBD2. The ends lost 5 bases at V and 5 bases at J; junction bases unmatched: 16. This CDR3 region has 17 residues. CDR1 PRHDT and CDR2 FYEKMQ come from the germline V gene (reference sequence). CDR3 in amino acids: CASSRPLRGRDGDTQYF. CDR3 DNA: TGTGCCAGCAGCCGGCCCTTACGAGGGAGGGACGGAGATACGCAGTATTTT.

This clonotype occurred many times. The chain combines TRBV10-3 with TRBJ2-1; D gene uncertain. V was cut by 6 bases and J by 16 bases, with 22 bases left in between. The CDR3 sequence is 13 residues long. CDR1 is ENHRY, CDR2 SYGVKD, per germline. CDR3 amino acids: CAIRSREESKNFF. The CDR3 region has the DNA TGTGCCATCAGGAGCCGAGAAGAGAGCAAAAATTTCTTC.

This clonotype was picked up many times. The rearrangement links TRBV12-3 or TRBV12-4 to TRBJ1-6; 7 nucleotides align to TRBD1. V was clipped by 3 bases and J by 5 bases; unmatched bases: 4. The CDR3 runs to 15 residues. CDR3 sequence (DNA): TGTGCCAGCAGTTTTGGGCAGGGGGATAATTCACCCCTCCACTTT. It is translated as CASSFGQGDNSPLHF.

This clonotype was counted ten times or more. This chain joins TRBV5-1 and TRBJ1-2, with 8 bases matching TRBD1. This CDR3 spans 14 amino acids. Germline CDR1 reads SGHRS; CDR2 reads YFSETQ. Unmatched junction bases numbered 5, after V lost 3 bases and J lost 4 bases. DNA for the CDR3: TGCGCCAGCAGCTCGGGACAGGCGGTCTATGGCTACACCTTC. This translates into CASSSGQAVYGYTF.

V is TRBV20-1 and J is TRBJ2-7; 7 bases are shared with TRBD2. The CDR3 totals 15 residues. Germline V gene lookup returns CDR1 DFQATT and CDR2 SNEGSKA (reference sequence). V gave up 2 bases and J gave up 0 bases; unmatched junction bases: 7. This chain's CDR3 is CSARQSGKDSYEQYF. The DNA for the CDR3 is TGCAGTGCTAGACAAAGCGGGAAAGACTCCTACGAGCAGTACTTC.

This clonotype was found a few times. The chain links TRBV6-1 to TRBJ1-6; possibly TRBD1 for D (5 bases). V was pared by 6 bases and J by 9 bases, with 21 bases between. This CDR3 is 16 amino acids long. Germline V CDR1 and CDR2: MNHNS, SASEGT. The CDR3, as DNA: TGTGCCAGCAGCATAAAATCCGGGACGGGCGGTTCACCCCTCCACTTT. Amino acids: CASSIKSGTGGSPLHF.

This clonotype has ten or more counts. The rearrangement uses TRBV6-1 and TRBJ1-2; 9 nucleotides align to TRBD1. This CDR3 has 15 amino acids. The V segment lost 7 bases and the J segment 3 bases; nucleotides outside the gene matches: 9. CDR1 is MNHNS and CDR2 is SASEGT in the germline V gene. The CDR3 sequence: CASNLRTGVDYGYTF. The CDR3 nucleotides read TGTGCCAGCAACCTAAGGACAGGGGTTGACTATGGCTACACCTTC.

At least ten counts were recorded for this clonotype. The chain joins TRBV5-1 to TRBJ1-1; 8 nucleotides agree with TRBD1. V shed 4 bases, J shed 1 base, and the junction held 3 bases outside the gene matches. There are 14 residues in the CDR3. Germline loops: CDR1 SGHRS, CDR2 YFSETQ. DNA of the CDR3: TGCGCCAGCAGCCACGGGACAGGGAACACTGAAGCTTTCTTT. Its translation: CASSHGTGNTEAFF.

This clonotype was counted many times. The J gene is TRBJ1-6, the V gene TRBV20-1, with D possibly being TRBD1 (5 bases). Trimming cost V 1 base and J 5 bases, with 9 bases left between them. The CDR3 covers 14 residues. Looked up from germline, CDR1 is DFQATT and CDR2 is SNEGSKA (reference sequence). The CDR3 nucleotides read TGCAGTGCTAGAGGAGGGGAGAATAATTCACCCCTCCACTTT. Translation gives CSARGGENNSPLHF.

In this sample, this clonotype turned up many times. The chain carries TRBV12-3 or TRBV12-4 and TRBJ2-7; a possible D gene is TRBD2 (5 bases). V lost 2 bases to trimming and J lost 9 bases, with 17 bases between them. This CDR3 spans 14 amino acids. This chain's CDR3 is CASSLKGIGGRQYF. DNA for the CDR3: TGTGCCAGCAGTTTAAAGGGTATAGGAGGTAGGCAGTACTTC.

This chain connects TRBV6-2 or TRBV6-3 to TRBJ2-7, with D maybe TRBD2 (6 bases). V was clipped by 6 bases and J by 1 base, with 13 bases between them. Germline loops: CDR1 MNHEY, CDR2 SVGEGT. The CDR3 has 14 amino acids. CDR3 sequence (DNA): TGTGCCAGCAGGGGGGACTTCTCATCCTACGAGCAGTACGTC. Its protein product is CASRGDFSSYEQYV.

This clonotype was seen repeatedly, ten times or more. This sequence joins TRBV29-1 and TRBJ1-1; no clear D. The V gene lost 4 bases and the J gene lost 1 base, with 10 bases spanning the gap. The CDR3 covers 13 residues. Germline CDR1 reads SQVTM; CDR2 reads ANQGSEA. CDR3 sequence reads: CSVAGSANTEAFF. The CDR3 region has the DNA TGCAGCGTTGCGGGGAGCGCGAACACTGAAGCTTTCTTT.

This clonotype turned up a few times. The V and J genes are TRBV5-1 and TRBJ1-6; tentatively, D is TRBD1 (6 bases). The germline V gene has CDR1 SGHRS and CDR2 YFSETQ. The CDR3 runs 15 residues. V shed 0 bases and J shed 9 bases, with 13 bases lying between them. CDR3 sequence: CASSLGQGMASPLHF. The CDR3 bases are TGCGCCAGCAGCTTGGGGCAGGGGATGGCTTCACCCCTCCACTTT.

The V and J genes are TRBV25-1 and TRBJ2-1; D possibly matches TRBD1 or TRBD2 (9 bases each). CDR1 is MGHDK and CDR2 is SYGVNS in the germline V gene. V lost 5 bases to trimming and J lost 3 bases, with 35 bases between them. The CDR3 has 22 residues. The CDR3 DNA is TGTGCCAGCAGTCCTAATCCCGGGACAGGGATCATTAGCGGGAGAATCTACAATGAGCAGTTCTTC. It codes for CASSPNPGTGIISGRIYNEQFF.

This sequence joins TRBV15 and TRBJ2-7; either TRBD1 or TRBD2 may supply D (5 bases each). The CDR3 runs 13 residues. V was pared by 1 base and J by 9 bases, with 13 bases between. Germline V CDR1 and CDR2: LNHNV, YYDKDF (reference sequence). The CDR3 sequence is CATSRGGFGGQYF. CDR3 in DNA: TGTGCCACCAGCAGAGGTGGTTTTGGGGGGCAGTACTTC.

This clonotype came up a few times. A junction boundary mismatches the germline segment, possibly from a read error. V is TRBV15 and J is TRBJ2-3; D may be TRBD1 (5 bases). This CDR3 contains 13 residues. Germline CDR1 and CDR2: LNHNV and YYDKDF (reference sequence). For the CDR3, the DNA is TGTGCCTCCAGCAGAGAACGACAGGATACGCAGTATTTT. The encoded protein is CASSRERQDTQYF.

In this sample, this clonotype turned up a few times. The CDR3 DNA reads as TGTGCCACCATCTCAGGGGGCTTCTACAATGAGCAGTTCTTC. Amino acid sequence: CATISGGFYNEQFF. The J gene is TRBJ2-1, the V gene TRBV21-1. TRBV21-1 is designated a pseudogene. The CDR3 runs to 14 residues.

This clonotype occurred a few times. The V gene is TRBV20-1, the J gene TRBJ1-2; D gene ambiguous. Germline CDR1 and CDR2: DFQATT and SNEGSKA (reference sequence). Trimming cost V 6 bases and J 6 bases, with 20 bases left between them. This CDR3 is built from 14 residues. The chain's CDR3 is CSAPLTSKMHGYTF. The CDR3 DNA reads as TGCAGTGCCCCACTAACATCCAAAATGCATGGCTACACCTTC.

This clonotype appeared a few times. The rearrangement joins TRBV10-3 to TRBJ1-3, with D unresolved. Germline CDR1 reads ENHRY; CDR2 reads SYGVKD. V shed 0 bases and J shed 4 bases, with 16 bases lying between them. The CDR3 runs 17 residues. As DNA, the CDR3 is TGTGCCATCAGTGAGTCGCCGGTAATCACCAGCGGAAACACCATATATTTT. This translates into CAISESPVITSGNTIYF.

In its sample, this clonotype was seen many times. The chain carries TRBV6-1 and TRBJ1-1; D unclear. The CDR3 covers 14 residues. The germline CDR1 and CDR2 sequences are MNHNS and SASEGT. V lost 3 bases and J lost 0, with 8 bases in between. CDR3 protein: CASSDRRMNTEAFF. Written as DNA, the CDR3 is TGTGCCAGCAGTGATCGACGCATGAACACTGAAGCTTTCTTT.

This clonotype was seen many times. V usage is TRBV5-8 and J usage is TRBJ2-5, with D possibly being TRBD2 (5 bases). V dropped 0 bases and J dropped 0 bases, with 12 bases sitting between them. The V gene's germline CDR1 is SGHTS and CDR2 YDEGEE. This CDR3 is 16 amino acids long. The CDR3 DNA is TGTGCCAGCAGCTTGGGATCTGGCGGGTACCAAGAGACCCAGTACTTC. Its translation: CASSLGSGGYQETQYF.

The chain links TRBV10-2 to TRBJ1-6, with D unresolved. The V gene lost 4 bases and the J gene lost 8 bases, with 9 bases spanning the gap. CDR3 size: 13 residues. Looked up from germline, CDR1 is WSHSY and CDR2 is SAAADI. The chain's CDR3 is CASSAPRDSPLHF. As DNA, the CDR3 is TGCGCCAGCAGTGCCCCCAGAGATTCACCCCTCCACTTT.

The chain employs TRBV7-9 and TRBJ1-1; D might be TRBD1 (6 bases). The CDR3 runs 11 residues. Trimming pared 5 bases from V and 11 bases from J, leaving 12 bases between. From germline, CDR1 is SEHNR and CDR2 FQNEAQ (reference sequence). The CDR3 loop is CASSRGQTAFF. CDR3 sequence (DNA): TGTGCCAGCAGCCGAGGACAGACTGCTTTCTTT.

This clonotype showed up many times. The chain joins TRBV7-8 to TRBJ2-3; D gene uncertain. Germline assignment: CDR1 SGHVS and CDR2 FQNEAQ. V was clipped by 3 bases and J by 5 bases, with 15 bases between them. The CDR3 is 15 residues long. CDR3 protein: CASSFRVSGRDTQYF. As DNA, the CDR3 is TGTGCCAGCAGCTTTCGAGTGTCTGGGCGAGATACGCAGTATTTT.

This clonotype was detected a few times. J is TRBJ1-2 and V is TRBV7-2; D is possibly TRBD1 (5 bases). V was shortened by 1 base and J by 4 bases, with 13 bases between the two germline ends. CDR3 length: 15 amino acids. Germline V CDR1 and CDR2: SGHTA, FQGNSA. CDR3 bases: TGTGCCAGCAGCTTAGATCCAGGGCTGAGCTATGGCTACACCTTC. It yields the protein CASSLDPGLSYGYTF.

This clonotype appeared many times. This chain links TRBV5-1 with TRBJ1-5; D gene unclear. This CDR3 spans 19 amino acids. V dropped 0 bases and J dropped 2 bases, with 21 bases sitting between them. Germline CDR1 reads SGHRS; CDR2 reads YFSETQ. The CDR3 loop reads CASSLDPLEAFGGNQPQHF. The DNA of the CDR3 is TGCGCCAGCAGCTTGGATCCGTTAGAGGCTTTTGGTGGCAATCAGCCCCAGCATTTT.

This clonotype was detected many times. The V call is TRBV5-1, the J call TRBJ2-2; 7 nucleotides match TRBD2. V was clipped by 0 bases and J by 2 bases; unmatched bases: 4. Germline lookup yields CDR1 SGHRS and CDR2 YFSETQ. This CDR3 is built from 16 residues. The CDR3 nucleotides read TGCGCCAGCAGCTTGGTGGGACTACAAAACACCGGGGAGCTGTTTTTT. As protein: CASSLVGLQNTGELFF.

The CDR3 DNA sequence: TGTGCCAGAACTACGGGACAGGGCTACGAGCAGTACTTC. This encodes CARTTGQGYEQYF. The rearrangement links TRBV19 to TRBJ2-7; 9 bases line up with TRBD1. Germline V gene sequence: CDR1 LNHDA, CDR2 SQIVND (reference sequence). The V segment lost 9 bases and the J segment 3 bases; nucleotides outside the gene matches: 6. The CDR3 runs to 13 residues.

There are many counts of this clonotype. The V call is TRBV6-5, the J call TRBJ2-7, with TRBD2 identical over 13 bases. V gave up 9 bases and J gave up 0 bases; unmatched junction bases: 14. This CDR3 contains 18 residues. Germline CDR1 reads MNHEY; CDR2 reads SVGAGI. CDR3 sequence: CASISTGTSGVSSYEQYV. CDR3 coding DNA: TGTGCCAGTATCTCGACAGGGACTAGCGGGGTGAGCTCCTACGAGCAGTACGTC.

This clonotype came up a few times. The V gene is TRBV14, the J gene TRBJ1-1; D is unresolved. The length of the CDR3 is 12 residues. Trimming left V 4 bases short and J 13 bases short, with 16 bases between. Germline CDR1 reads SGHDN; CDR2 reads FVKESK. CDR3 nucleotides: TGTGCCAGCAGCCGTGAGGGCTCAGTGAATTTCTTT. It is translated as CASSREGSVNFF.